The 7 T cell receptor beta chains in this list originate from one sample, sequenced in a study of cytomegalovirus exposure and HLA in healthy donors. Use of 60 Vbeta and 13 Jbeta primers characterized the PCR. The assay was immunoSEQ multiplex PCR, and TCRdb's table has in-frame clones only and misses some. Of approximately 110,000 clones in the sample, 76% were seen once. The sample consisted of PBMCs. Source of these receptors: a woman between 50 and 59 years old in good health and CMV-seropositive.

The rearrangement joins TRBV7-9 to TRBJ1-2; D unclear. The CDR3 runs to 13 residues. Looked up from germline, CDR1 is SEHNR and CDR2 is FQNEAQ (reference sequence). The V gene lost 2 bases and the J gene lost 6 bases, with 10 bases spanning the gap. CDR3 loop: CASSLPRGDGYTF. The CDR3 DNA reads as TGTGCCAGCAGCTTACCTCGGGGTGATGGCTACACCTTC. Full variable domain (missing parts from reference TRBV7-9 and TRBJ1-2): DTGVSQNPRHKITKRGQNVTFRCDPISEHNRLYWYRQTLGQGPEFLTYFQNEAQLEKSRLLSDRFSAERPKGSFSTLEIQRTEQGDSAMYLCASSLPRGDGYTFGSGTRLTVV.

This chain joins TRBV6-6 and TRBJ1-2; no clear D. The V end lost 2 bases, the J end lost 0 bases, and 10 bases lay between the germline ends. Germline V gives CDR1 MNHNY, CDR2 SVGAGI (reference sequence). This CDR3 contains 15 residues. CDR3 region: CASSYESSPNYGYTF. For the CDR3, the DNA is TGTGCCAGCAGTTACGAGAGTTCCCCTAACTATGGCTACACCTTC.

The chain links TRBV4-3 to TRBJ1-5; no firm D call. Germline V gene sequence: CDR1 LGHNA, CDR2 YSLEER. The CDR3 sequence is 15 residues long. Trimming stripped 0 bases from V and 7 bases from J, with 13 bases between. The CDR3 here is CASSQEAVGSQPQHF. The CDR3 nucleotides are TGCGCCAGCAGCCAAGAGGCGGTGGGTTCCCAGCCCCAGCATTTT.

V gene TRBV6-6 combines with J gene TRBJ2-3; 8 bases are a match to TRBD2. V lost 5 bases, J lost 1 base, and 5 bases stayed unmatched. Germline CDR1 is MNHNY and CDR2 is SVGAGI (reference sequence). The CDR3 consists of 15 residues. The CDR3 protein is CASSPRREGTDTQYF. In DNA, the CDR3 is TGTGCCAGCAGTCCACGGCGGGAGGGCACAGATACGCAGTATTTT.

The chain has TRBV30 and TRBJ2-6, with D perhaps TRBD2 (5 bases). Trimming shortened V by 3 bases and J by 3 bases, and 18 bases separated the two germline ends. The CDR3 spans 17 residues. Germline assignment: CDR1 GTSNPN and CDR2 SVGIG (reference sequence). CDR3 protein: CAWRATVPGIGANVLTF. The CDR3, as DNA: TGTGCCTGGAGAGCCACCGTCCCGGGAATTGGGGCCAACGTCCTGACTTTC.

This clone was counted a few times. The chain has TRBV7-9 and TRBJ1-2; maybe TRBD1 (5 bases). The CDR3 is made up of 13 amino acids. Trimming took 5 bases from V and 4 from J, leaving 11 bases between them. The V gene's germline CDR1 is SEHNR and CDR2 FQNEAQ (reference sequence). CDR3 sequence reads: CASSPQGGYGYTF. DNA of the CDR3: TGTGCCAGCAGCCCCCAGGGCGGCTATGGCTACACCTTC. The variable domain in full, with the rest retrieved from reference TRBV7-9 and TRBJ1-2, is DTGVSQNPRHKITKRGQNVTFRCDPISEHNRLYWYRQTLGQGPEFLTYFQNEAQLEKSRLLSDRFSAERPKGSFSTLEIQRTEQGDSAMYLCASSPQGGYGYTFGSGTRLTVV.

V gene TRBV7-9 combines with J gene TRBJ2-4, with a tentative D call TRBD1 (6 bases). CDR3 length: 15 amino acids. V lost 1 base to trimming and J lost 1 base, with 8 bases between them. Germline V gene sequence: CDR1 SEHNR, CDR2 FQNEAQ (reference sequence). The CDR3 sequence: CASSLGQGAKNIQYF. The CDR3 nucleotides are TGTGCCAGCAGCTTAGGGCAGGGGGCCAAAAACATTCAGTACTTC.